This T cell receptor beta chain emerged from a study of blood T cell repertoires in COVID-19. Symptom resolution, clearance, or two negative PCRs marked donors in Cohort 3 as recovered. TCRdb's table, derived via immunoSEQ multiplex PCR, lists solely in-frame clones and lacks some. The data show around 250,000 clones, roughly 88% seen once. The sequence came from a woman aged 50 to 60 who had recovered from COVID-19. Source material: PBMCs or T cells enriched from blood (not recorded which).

The CDR3, as DNA: TGCGCCAGCAGCTTCCGGGGTAACACAGATACGCAGTATTTT. It translates to CASSFRGNTDTQYF. The chain is built from TRBV5-1 and TRBJ2-3, with D perhaps TRBD2 (5 bases). This CDR3 spans 14 amino acids. V was pared by 2 bases and J by 2 bases, with 9 bases between. Germline CDR1 and CDR2: SGHRS and YFSETQ.